This TCR beta chain was identified during a study of blood T cell repertoires in COVID-19. Across the whole study: Acute-phase and convalescent COVID-19 samples originated in the United States, Italy and Spain. In each case, the material was cDNA or gDNA derived from T cells, B-cell-depleted T cells, or PBMCs.

Concerning this clone: One end of the junction varies from germline; a read error may be responsible.

Authors' processing steps: By means of reference gene primer amplification, nucleated cell counts were estimated. TCRdb's table, derived via immunoSEQ multiplex PCR, lists solely in-frame clones and lacks some. The D gene and trimming were derived from the DNA, and the V and J assignments and clone size from that table. The sample consists of 250,000 to 300,000 clones, 80% to 90% of them appearing once. CDR3 length equals 13 residues. CDR1 is LGHNT and CDR2 is FRNRAP in the germline V gene. The chain joins TRBV12-5 to TRBJ2-3; D is unclear. This receptor was taken from an elderly man with acute or convalescent COVID-19. The specimen was peripheral blood. As DNA, the CDR3 is TGTGCTAGTGGTTTGGGGCTAACAGATACGAAGTATTTT. Encoded protein: CASGLGLTDTKYF. The complete variable domain, with remaining parts taken from reference TRBV12-5 and TRBJ2-3, reads DARVTQTPRHKVTEMGQEVTMRCQPILGHNTVFWYRQTMMQGLELLAYFRNRAPLDDSGMPKDRFSAEMPDATLATLKIQPSEPRDSAVYFCASGLGLTDTKYFGPGTRLTVL.